What follows are 22 T cell receptor beta chains derived from one specimen sequenced in a study of T-cell memory formation after mild COVID-19. TCRdb passed the 5' RACE reads through MiXCR, listing each CDR3 protein once. Among 350,000 to 500,000 distinct CDR3 sequences listed, roughly 17% were seen once. Sequencing was carried out using PBMCs or a T cell subset sorted from them (not recorded which). These receptors came from a young man who had mild COVID-19 (a few samples of this study predate the infection). Cell type and time point are not known.

As regards this clonotype: One end of the junction varies from germline; a read error may be responsible. The chain uses TRBV4-2 and TRBJ1-2, with 9 bases identical to TRBD1. The germline V gene has CDR1 LGHNA and CDR2 YNFKEQ. CDR3 length: 15 residues. CDR3 DNA sequence: TGTGCCAGCAGCCCGGGACAGGGAGTAAACTATTGCTACACCTTC. This encodes CASSPGQGVNYCYTF.

J is TRBJ2-3 and V is TRBV7-3; D not resolved. Trimming stripped 0 bases from V and 2 bases from J, with 9 bases between. Germline CDR1 is SGHTA and CDR2 is FQGTGA. This CDR3 spans 15 amino acids. The CDR3 loop is CASSLTGRSTDTQYF. The CDR3 bases are TGTGCCAGCAGCTTAACGGGCAGGTCCACAGATACGCAGTATTTT.

This rearrangement joins TRBV7-3 to TRBJ2-5; a weak D match, TRBD2 (6 bases). The germline V gene encodes CDR1 SGHTA and CDR2 FQGTGA. This CDR3 region has 17 residues. V dropped 2 bases and J dropped 5 bases, with 21 bases sitting between them. The DNA for the CDR3 is TGTGCCAGCAGCTTAGGGATTTTAAGGAGGGGAAGGGAGACCCAGTACTTC. Residues: CASSLGILRRGRETQYF.

The rearrangement joins TRBV6-2 or TRBV6-3 to TRBJ2-7; D may correspond to TRBD1 or TRBD2 (6 bases each). Trimming pared 6 bases from V and 9 bases from J, leaving 21 bases between. The CDR3 is 14 residues long. Germline V gene lookup returns CDR1 MNHEY and CDR2 SVGEGT. In DNA, the CDR3 is TGTGCCAGCAGACCCGAAGGGGGGCCCGTCGGGCAGTACGTC. This gives the protein CASRPEGGPVGQYV.

This clonotype showed up just a few times. This chain uses TRBV9 with TRBJ2-4; the match to TRBD2 covers 8 bases. Germline CDR1 and CDR2: SGDLS and YYNGEE. This CDR3 region has 15 residues. With 3 bases clipped from V and 5 bases from J, the junction kept 7 bases outside the gene matches. The DNA of the CDR3 is TGTGCCAGCAGCGAGGGTAGCGGGGACCAAAACATTCAGTACTTC. Its protein is CASSEGSGDQNIQYF.

The chain links TRBV5-1 to TRBJ2-3, with unresolved D. Trimming left V 0 bases short and J 2 bases short, with 7 bases between. The length of the CDR3 is 14 residues. Germline V gene lookup returns CDR1 SGHRS and CDR2 YFSETQ. The CDR3 DNA is TGCGCCAGCAGCTTGGCCAGTAACACAGATACGCAGTATTTT. Translation gives CASSLASNTDTQYF.

This chain uses TRBV7-8 with TRBJ2-2; 9 bases map to TRBD1. With 6 bases clipped from V and 7 bases from J, the junction kept 12 bases outside the gene matches. CDR3 length equals 16 residues. Germline CDR1 is SGHVS and CDR2 is FQNEAQ. This CDR3 is CASRKRDRDLSGELFF. The CDR3 bases are TGTGCCAGCAGAAAACGGGACAGGGATCTTAGCGGGGAGCTGTTTTTT.

This chain connects TRBV4-3 to TRBJ1-1; possibly TRBD1 for D (5 bases). Germline V gives CDR1 LGHNA, CDR2 YSLEER. V lost 0 bases and J lost 8, with 13 bases in between. CDR3 size: 14 residues. The CDR3 here is CASSQDLGVDEAFF. CDR3 bases: TGCGCCAGCAGCCAAGATCTAGGGGTTGACGAAGCTTTCTTT.

The CDR3 loop is CASSPRQGPTEAFF. The DNA for the CDR3 is TGTGCCAGCAGCCCCCGACAGGGTCCCACTGAAGCTTTCTTT. The V call is TRBV7-2, the J call TRBJ1-1, with TRBD1 identical over 7 bases. V shed 5 bases, J shed 4 bases, and the junction held 7 bases outside the gene matches. Germline V gives CDR1 SGHTA, CDR2 FQGNSA. The CDR3 runs to 14 residues.

A few counts support this clonotype. The CDR3 DNA reads as TGTGCCAGCAGCTCCCACCAAGGACACGGCGGGGAGCTGTTTTTT. Encoded protein: CASSSHQGHGGELFF. This chain links TRBV7-9 with TRBJ2-2, with D tentatively TRBD1 (5 bases). The CDR3 runs to 15 residues. Trimming left V 4 bases short and J 7 bases short, with 16 bases between. Looked up from germline, CDR1 is SEHNR and CDR2 is FQNEAQ (reference sequence).

This clonotype has more than one count but fewer than ten. The genes are TRBV13 and TRBJ2-3; TRBD2 agrees at 13 bases. Germline V gene lookup returns CDR1 PRHDT and CDR2 FYEKMQ (reference sequence). CDR3 length: 15 residues. V gave up 6 bases and J gave up 5 bases; unmatched junction bases: 5. CDR3 protein: CASRILAGGQDTQYF. The CDR3 DNA reads TGTGCCAGCAGAATACTAGCGGGGGGGCAAGATACGCAGTATTTT.

This chain connects TRBV20-1 to TRBJ2-4; a possible D gene is TRBD2 (6 bases). Germline V gene data show CDR1 as DFQATT and CDR2 as SNEGSKA (reference sequence). There are 14 residues in the CDR3. Trimming removed 0 bases at V and 1 base at J, with 7 bases between. The CDR3 loop is CSARDSGAKNIQYF. CDR3 DNA sequence: TGCAGTGCTAGAGACAGCGGGGCCAAAAACATTCAGTACTTC.

There are a few counts of this clonotype. The gene calls are TRBV10-3 and TRBJ2-1; D is ambiguous. Germline CDR1 is ENHRY and CDR2 is SYGVKD. This CDR3 region has 14 residues. Trimming removed 0 bases from V and 8 bases from J, with 11 bases in between. The DNA of the CDR3 is TGTGCCATCAGTGAGTCGAATGGGGTCGATGAGCAGTTCTTC. Amino acids: CAISESNGVDEQFF.

The table lists this clonotype with a few counts. The chain links TRBV6-7 to TRBJ2-7; no definite D call. TRBV6-7 is marked as an open reading frame, function uncertain. The CDR3 is 15 residues long. Trimming took off 4 bases at V and 3 bases at J, with 16 bases between the two ends. CDR3 sequence (DNA): TGTGCCAGCAGTTCCCAGCTAAGAAACCACTACGAGCAGTACGTC. Translating gives CASSSQLRNHYEQYV.

The chain employs TRBV10-3 and TRBJ2-2, with D maybe TRBD2 (7 bases). The length of the CDR3 is 15 residues. CDR1 and CDR2 (germline): ENHRY, SYGVKD. Trimming stripped 7 bases from V and 5 bases from J, with 17 bases between. Here the CDR3 reads CAIKGGPGATGELFF. Here the CDR3 DNA reads TGTGCCATCAAGGGGGGGCCGGGAGCGACCGGGGAGCTGTTTTTT.

V gene TRBV20-1 combines with J gene TRBJ1-4; 9 nucleotides line up with TRBD1. The CDR3 has 15 amino acids. The germline CDR1 and CDR2 sequences are DFQATT and SNEGSKA (reference sequence). V shed 1 base, J shed 5 bases, and the junction held 5 bases outside the gene matches. Written as DNA, the CDR3 is TGCAGTGCTAGAGTCCCCGGGACAGGGAATGAAAAACTGTTTTTT. Translating gives CSARVPGTGNEKLFF.

This clonotype was observed a few times. The rearrangement joins TRBV5-1 to TRBJ1-1; perhaps TRBD1 as D (5 bases). The CDR3 contains 14 residues. V was shortened by 0 bases and J by 3 bases, with 9 bases between the two germline ends. CDR1 is SGHRS and CDR2 is YFSETQ in the germline V gene. The CDR3 spells CASSLVRADTEAFF. CDR3 DNA: TGCGCCAGCAGCTTGGTCAGGGCTGACACTGAAGCTTTCTTT.

This clonotype was seen a handful of times. The V call is TRBV5-1, the J call TRBJ1-6; a weak D match, TRBD1 (6 bases). Trimming pared 5 bases from V and 10 bases from J, leaving 19 bases between. The length of the CDR3 is 15 residues. Germline V gene data show CDR1 as SGHRS and CDR2 as YFSETQ. CDR3 sequence: CASRGGSGESSPLHF. In DNA, the CDR3 is TGCGCCAGCAGAGGGGGGTCGGGAGAATCATCACCCCTCCACTTT.

This clonotype was observed a handful of times. The chain links TRBV6-2 or TRBV6-3 to TRBJ2-1, with 11 bases lining up with TRBD2. With V trimmed by 10 bases and J by 7 bases, 12 bases remained unmatched. Germline V gene sequence: CDR1 MNHEY, CDR2 SVGEGT. This CDR3 has 15 amino acids. The CDR3 DNA follows: TGTGCCACCCAGCGTAGCGGGGGGGCGGGTAATGAGCAGTTCTTC. It specifies CATQRSGGAGNEQFF.

V usage is TRBV7-9 and J usage is TRBJ1-2, with TRBD1 as a possible D gene (6 bases). Trimming removed 5 bases at V and 0 bases at J, with 13 bases between. CDR3 size: 15 residues. Germline CDR1 reads SEHNR; CDR2 reads FQNEAQ (reference sequence). This CDR3 is CASSPWTAANYGYTF. The CDR3 coding sequence is TGTGCCAGCAGCCCCTGGACAGCGGCTAACTATGGCTACACCTTC.

The chain links TRBV9 to TRBJ1-1; 7 bases fit TRBD1. CDR3 size: 15 residues. The J segment lost 1 base and the V segment lost 2 bases, leaving 5 bases of the junction unmatched. Germline V lookup: CDR1 SGDLS, CDR2 YYNGEE. CDR3 sequence (DNA): TGTGCCAGCAGCGTCCAGACAGGGAAGAACACTGAAGCTTTCTTT. Translation: CASSVQTGKNTEAFF. Combining the CDR3 with reference TRBV9 and TRBJ1-1 gives the whole variable domain DSGVTQTPKHLITATGQRVTLRCSPRSGDLSVYWYQQSLDQGLQFLIQYYNGEERAKGNILERFSAQQFPDLHSELNLSSLELGDSALYFCASSVQTGKNTEAFFGQGTRLTVV.

This clonotype was seen a handful of times. The chain carries TRBV5-1 and TRBJ2-3; weak D call: TRBD2 (7 bases). The germline V and J ends were trimmed by 7 bases and 6 bases, with 18 bases remaining between them. The CDR3 length is 14 residues. From germline, CDR1 is SGHRS and CDR2 YFSETQ. In nucleotides, the CDR3 is TGCGCCAGCGGGGCCGGGGGGCTTCGGGATACGCAGTATTTT. This translates into CASGAGGLRDTQYF.